These 13 T cell receptor beta chains share one sample of origin, sequenced in a study of cytomegalovirus exposure and HLA in healthy donors. Use of 60 Vbeta and 13 Jbeta primers characterized the PCR. Assay used: immunoSEQ multiplex PCR; TCRdb lists only in-frame clones, some missing. The repertoire holds more than 150,000 clones, with just under 80% as singletons. The sample taken for sequencing was PBMCs. These receptors came from a woman younger than 45 in good health and CMV-seronegative.

The CDR3 nucleotides are TGTGCCAGTAGTAGAATGGACAGCGAAGGTTTCTATGGCTACACCTTC. The encoded protein is CASSRMDSEGFYGYTF. V usage is TRBV19 and J usage is TRBJ1-2; a possible D gene is TRBD1 (6 bases). Germline V gene sequence: CDR1 LNHDA, CDR2 SQIVND (reference sequence). V lost 4 bases to trimming and J lost 4 bases, with 19 bases between them. The CDR3 covers 16 residues. Variable domain in full (rest from reference TRBV19 and TRBJ1-2): DGGITQSPKYLFRKEGQNVTLSCEQNLNHDAMYWYRQDPGQGLRLIYYSQIVNDFQKGDIAEGYSVSREKKESFPLTVTSAQKNPTAFYLCASSRMDSEGFYGYTFGSGTRLTVV.

The chain has TRBV5-1 and TRBJ2-7, with a possible D match to TRBD1 (7 bases). V was cut by 3 bases and J by 1 base, with 14 bases left in between. The CDR3 loop spans 15 amino acids. The germline V gene encodes CDR1 SGHRS and CDR2 YFSETQ. The CDR3 DNA reads TGCGCCAGCAGCTCTACGGGGGACAGATCCTACGAGCAGTACTTC. Its protein is CASSSTGDRSYEQYF.

The chain combines TRBV6-6 with TRBJ1-3; D is perhaps TRBD1 (5 bases). This CDR3 contains 15 residues. Germline assignment: CDR1 MNHNY and CDR2 SVGAGI (reference sequence). The ends were cut back, 2 bases at V and 0 bases at J, with 8 bases in the middle. CDR3 protein: CASSYDRTSGNTIYF. For the CDR3, the DNA is TGTGCCAGCAGTTACGACAGAACCTCTGGAAACACCATATATTTT.

This clone was seen a few times. The chain employs TRBV5-4 and TRBJ2-7; TRBD2 might be the D (7 bases). V gave up 1 base and J gave up 5 bases, with 10 bases separating them. The CDR3 runs 13 residues. The germline V gene encodes CDR1 SGHNT and CDR2 YYREEE (reference sequence). CDR3 coding DNA: TGTGCCAGCAGCTTGCGGGGGGCCCACGAGCAGTACTTC. As protein: CASSLRGAHEQYF.

The rearrangement links TRBV7-2 to TRBJ1-1; perhaps TRBD1 as D (6 bases). Per the germline V gene, CDR1 is SGHTA and CDR2 is FQGNSA. The CDR3 is made up of 15 amino acids. V was trimmed by 7 bases and J by 4 bases, leaving 19 bases between them. The CDR3 nucleotides are TGTGCCAGCAATCGCCCCGGACAGAGGGGCACTGAAGCTTTCTTT. It is translated as CASNRPGQRGTEAFF. The whole variable domain, remainder taken from reference TRBV7-2 and TRBJ1-1, is GAGVSQSPSNKVTEKGKDVELRCDPISGHTALYWYRQSLGQGLEFLIYFQGNSAPDKSGLPSDRFSAERTGGSVSTLTIQRTQQEDSAVYLCASNRPGQRGTEAFFGQGTRLTVV.

CDR3 residues: CASSLHAGGPGEQFF. The CDR3 DNA is TGTGCCAGCAGTTTGCACGCGGGGGGGCCTGGTGAGCAGTTCTTC. The chain has TRBV27 and TRBJ2-1, with 9 bases fitting TRBD2. CDR1 is MNHEY and CDR2 is SMNVEV in the germline V gene (reference sequence). The CDR3 contains 15 residues. With 3 bases clipped from V and 9 bases from J, the junction kept 9 bases outside the gene matches.

The gene calls are TRBV5-4 and TRBJ2-5; D perhaps matches TRBD2 (6 bases). V lost 4 bases, J lost 5 bases, and 18 bases lay in between. Germline V gives CDR1 SGHNT, CDR2 YYREEE (reference sequence). The CDR3 is 15 residues long. CDR3 nucleotide sequence: TGTGCCAGCAGCCCCCCTGTGGGCGGGGCGGAGACCCAGTACTTC. This encodes CASSPPVGGAETQYF.

The V call is TRBV19, the J call TRBJ1-5, with D maybe TRBD1 (5 bases). V was clipped by 3 bases and J by 5 bases, with 11 bases between them. CDR1 is LNHDA and CDR2 is SQIVND in the germline V gene (reference sequence). There are 14 residues in the CDR3. The CDR3 DNA reads TGTGCCAGTAGTATCCAGGGCTCGGATCAGCCCCAGCATTTT. Amino acids: CASSIQGSDQPQHF. The full variable domain, with the rest looked up from reference TRBV19 and TRBJ1-5, is DGGITQSPKYLFRKEGQNVTLSCEQNLNHDAMYWYRQDPGQGLRLIYYSQIVNDFQKGDIAEGYSVSREKKESFPLTVTSAQKNPTAFYLCASSIQGSDQPQHFGDGTRLSIL.

This chain joins TRBV15 and TRBJ1-3, with TRBD1 as a possible D gene (6 bases). Germline CDR1 and CDR2: LNHNV and YYDKDF (reference sequence). The CDR3 contains 15 residues. The V end was cut by 0 bases, the J end by 6 bases, with 12 bases between. The CDR3 nucleotides are TGTGCCACCAGCAGAGATCAGGGGAGGGAAAACACCATATATTTT. It is translated as CATSRDQGRENTIYF.

This clone came up a few times. The rearrangement joins TRBV30 to TRBJ2-7, with 8 nucleotides matching TRBD1. The CDR3 runs to 13 residues. After removal of 1 base from V and 7 bases from J, the junction contained 6 bases not matched to a gene. CDR1 is GTSNPN, CDR2 SVGIG, per germline (reference sequence). The DNA of the CDR3 is TGTGCCTGGAGTGGACAGGGGTTGGGTGAGCAGTACTTC. Its protein product is CAWSGQGLGEQYF.

The chain employs TRBV6-4 and TRBJ1-1; 8 nucleotides match TRBD1. Trimming cost V 6 bases and J 6 bases; bases outside gene matches: 6. Germline CDR1 MRHNA, CDR2 SNTAGT. The CDR3 loop spans 13 amino acids. This CDR3 is CASRATGVAEAFF. DNA for the CDR3: TGTGCCAGCAGAGCGACAGGGGTCGCTGAAGCTTTCTTT.

The chain recombines TRBV29-1 with TRBJ1-4; TRBD1 is a possible D gene (6 bases). Germline CDR1 is SQVTM and CDR2 is ANQGSEA. The CDR3 length is 13 residues. The CDR3 protein is CISSAGAGEKLFF. Here the CDR3 DNA reads TGCATTTCTTCGGCAGGGGCGGGTGAAAAACTGTTTTTT.

In its sample, this clone was seen once. The chain carries TRBV5-6 and TRBJ1-5; D not resolved. Germline V gene lookup returns CDR1 SGHDT and CDR2 YYEEEE. Trimming took off 1 base at V and 0 bases at J, with 8 bases between the two ends. The length of the CDR3 is 15 residues. The CDR3 loop reads CASSLSPVSNQPQHF. The CDR3 DNA sequence: TGTGCCAGCAGCTTGTCCCCGGTTAGCAATCAGCCCCAGCATTTT.